This T cell receptor (beta chain) came from a study of T cells after posttransplantation cyclophosphamide. Clones were read by immunoSEQ multiplex PCR, and TCRdb kept only the in-frame ones, dropping some. There are around 30,000 clones in the sample, none observed a single time. The germline CDR1 and CDR2 sequences are SGHDT and YYEEEE. The CDR3 is 15 residues long. V gave up 2 bases and J gave up 1 base, with 10 bases separating them. This clone has ten or more counts. The TCR comes from a woman aged 60-75 years in good health, CMV-negative, and a related stem cell transplant donor. Input material: PBMCs. J is TRBJ1-3 and V is TRBV5-6; D gene uncertain. CDR3 nucleotides: TGTGCCAGCAGCTTTCGGGGTACATCTGGAAACACCATATATTTT. It codes for CASSFRGTSGNTIYF.